By share of the sample, the clone carrying this TCR beta chain is large. CDR3 length: 15 residues. From germline, CDR1 is SGHTA and CDR2 FQGNSA. V gave up 4 bases and J gave up 2 bases, with 12 bases separating them. This entry comes from a study of circulating CD8 cells and anti-PD-1 response in melanoma. As for the study in general: Seven of 13 melanoma patients received first-line anti-PD-1 therapy.

Using around 14 ng of total RNA, TCR libraries were made with the QIAseq Immune Repertoire TCR panel. TCRdb redid the calling of the reads with MiXCR, one entry per CDR3 protein. The sample holds about 720 distinct CDR3 sequences; approximately 8.3% are singletons and the top ten take over 25%. Four subsets defined by PD-1 and/or TIGIT were sorted from live CD3+CD8+TCRalphabeta+ cells. The specimen comprised CD8+ T cells from PBMCs, sampled at baseline or after one month of anti-PD-1 therapy (not recorded which). The rearrangement links TRBV7-2 to TRBJ2-1, with D tentatively TRBD2 (6 bases). The receptor's source is a human donor with melanoma. In nucleotides, the CDR3 is TGTGCCAGCAGCTCCGGCTCGGGGGCCTACAATGAGCAGTTCTTC. Its protein product is CASSSGSGAYNEQFF.